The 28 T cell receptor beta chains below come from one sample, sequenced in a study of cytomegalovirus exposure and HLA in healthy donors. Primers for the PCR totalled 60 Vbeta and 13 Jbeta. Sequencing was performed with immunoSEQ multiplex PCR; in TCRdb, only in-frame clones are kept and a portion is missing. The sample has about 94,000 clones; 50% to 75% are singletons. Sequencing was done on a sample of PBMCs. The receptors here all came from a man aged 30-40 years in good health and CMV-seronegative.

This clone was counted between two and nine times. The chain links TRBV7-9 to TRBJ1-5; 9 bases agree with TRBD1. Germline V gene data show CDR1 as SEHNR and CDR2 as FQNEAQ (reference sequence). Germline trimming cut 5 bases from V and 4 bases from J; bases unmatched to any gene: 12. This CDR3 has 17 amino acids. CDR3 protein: CASSRSDRGGVNQPQHF. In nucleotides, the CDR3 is TGTGCCAGCAGCCGGTCGGACAGGGGAGGAGTAAATCAGCCCCAGCATTTT. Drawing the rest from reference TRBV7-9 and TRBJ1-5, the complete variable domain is DTGVSQNPRHKITKRGQNVTFRCDPISEHNRLYWYRQTLGQGPEFLTYFQNEAQLEKSRLLSDRFSAERPKGSFSTLEIQRTEQGDSAMYLCASSRSDRGGVNQPQHFGDGTRLSIL.

CDR3 sequence (DNA): TGTGCCAGCAGTTACCGGAGGGGGCTCTATGGCTACACCTTC. Its protein product is CASSYRRGLYGYTF. The chain recombines TRBV6-5 with TRBJ1-2, with TRBD1 matching over 7 bases. The V gene's germline CDR1 is MNHEY and CDR2 SVGAGI. V dropped 2 bases and J dropped 4; count of bases not matched to a gene: 4. This CDR3 has 14 amino acids.

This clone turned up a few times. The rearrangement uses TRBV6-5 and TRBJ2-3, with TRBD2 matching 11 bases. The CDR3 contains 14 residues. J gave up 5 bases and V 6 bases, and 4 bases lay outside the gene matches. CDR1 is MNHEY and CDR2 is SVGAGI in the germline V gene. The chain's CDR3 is CASSLGLAGDTQYF. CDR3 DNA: TGTGCCAGCAGCCTCGGACTAGCGGGAGATACGCAGTATTTT.

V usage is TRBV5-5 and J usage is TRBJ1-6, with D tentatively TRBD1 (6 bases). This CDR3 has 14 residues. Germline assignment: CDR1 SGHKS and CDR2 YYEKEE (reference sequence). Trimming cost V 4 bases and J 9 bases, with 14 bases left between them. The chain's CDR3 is CASSGGPATSPLHF. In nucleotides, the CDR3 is TGTGCCAGCAGCGGGGGCCCAGCGACTTCACCCCTCCACTTT.

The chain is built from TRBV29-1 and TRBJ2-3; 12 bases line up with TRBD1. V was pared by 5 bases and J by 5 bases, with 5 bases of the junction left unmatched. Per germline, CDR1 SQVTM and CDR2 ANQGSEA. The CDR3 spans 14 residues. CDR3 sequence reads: CSVSGTGGGDTQYF. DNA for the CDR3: TGCAGCGTTTCCGGGACAGGGGGCGGAGATACGCAGTATTTT.

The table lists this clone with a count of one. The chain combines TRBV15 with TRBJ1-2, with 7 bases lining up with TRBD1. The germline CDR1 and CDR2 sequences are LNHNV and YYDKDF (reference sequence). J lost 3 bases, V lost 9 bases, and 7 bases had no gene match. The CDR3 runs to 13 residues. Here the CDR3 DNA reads TGTGCCACACAACAAGGGGGCGACTATGGCTACACCTTC. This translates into CATQQGGDYGYTF. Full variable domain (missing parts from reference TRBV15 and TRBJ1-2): DAMVIQNPRYQVTQFGKPVTLSCSQTLNHNVMYWYQQKSSQAPKLLFHYYDKDFNNEADTPDNFQSRRPNTSFCFLDIRSPGLGDTAMYLCATQQGGDYGYTFGSGTRLTVV.

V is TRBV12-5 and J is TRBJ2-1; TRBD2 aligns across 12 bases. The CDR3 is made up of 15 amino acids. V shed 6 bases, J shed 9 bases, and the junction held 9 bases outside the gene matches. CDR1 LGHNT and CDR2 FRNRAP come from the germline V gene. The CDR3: CASGPSGRASSEQFF. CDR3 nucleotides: TGTGCTAGTGGGCCTAGCGGGAGGGCCAGTAGTGAGCAGTTCTTC.

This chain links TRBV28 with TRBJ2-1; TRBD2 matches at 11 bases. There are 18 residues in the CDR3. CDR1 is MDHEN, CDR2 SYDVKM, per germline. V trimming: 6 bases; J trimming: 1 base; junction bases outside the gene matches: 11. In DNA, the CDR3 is TGTGCCAGCAGCCTCCACTTAGCGGGAGGGATATCCTACAATGAGCAGTTCTTC. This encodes CASSLHLAGGISYNEQFF.

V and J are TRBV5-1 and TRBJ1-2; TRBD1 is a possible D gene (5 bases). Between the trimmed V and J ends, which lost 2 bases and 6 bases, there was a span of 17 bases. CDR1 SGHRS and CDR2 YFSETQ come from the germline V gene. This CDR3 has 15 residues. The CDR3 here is CASSFEGTAGHGYTF. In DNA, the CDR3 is TGCGCCAGCAGCTTCGAAGGGACCGCGGGGCATGGCTACACCTTC.

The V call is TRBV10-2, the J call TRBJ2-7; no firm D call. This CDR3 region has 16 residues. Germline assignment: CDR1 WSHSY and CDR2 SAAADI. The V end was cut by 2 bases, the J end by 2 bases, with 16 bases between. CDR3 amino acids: CASSEAPQAGPYEQYF. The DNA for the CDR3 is TGCGCCAGCAGTGAGGCCCCCCAGGCTGGCCCCTACGAGCAGTACTTC.

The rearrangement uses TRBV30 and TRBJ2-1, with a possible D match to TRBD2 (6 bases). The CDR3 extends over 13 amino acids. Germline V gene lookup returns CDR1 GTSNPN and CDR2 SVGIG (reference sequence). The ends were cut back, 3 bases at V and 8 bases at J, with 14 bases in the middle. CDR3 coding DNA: TGTGCCTGGAGCTTTCGCGGGGTCGATGAGCAGTTCTTC. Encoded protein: CAWSFRGVDEQFF. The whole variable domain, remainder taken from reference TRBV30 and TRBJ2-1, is SQTIHQWPATLVQPVGSPLSLECTVEGTSNPNLYWYRQAAGRGLQLLFYSVGIGQISSEVPQNLSASRPQDRQFILSSKKLLLSDSGFYLCAWSFRGVDEQFFGPGTRLTVL.

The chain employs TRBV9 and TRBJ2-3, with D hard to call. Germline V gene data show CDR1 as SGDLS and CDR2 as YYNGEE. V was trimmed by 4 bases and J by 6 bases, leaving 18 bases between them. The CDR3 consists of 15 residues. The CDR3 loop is CASSPQWPVKDTQYF. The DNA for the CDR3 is TGTGCCAGCAGCCCACAGTGGCCTGTGAAGGATACGCAGTATTTT.

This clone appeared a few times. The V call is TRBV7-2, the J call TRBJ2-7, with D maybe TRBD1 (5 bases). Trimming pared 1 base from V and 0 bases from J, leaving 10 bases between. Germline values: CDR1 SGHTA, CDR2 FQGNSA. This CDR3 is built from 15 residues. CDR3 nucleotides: TGTGCCAGCAGCTTAGAACAGGCCTACTCCTACGAGCAGTACTTC. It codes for CASSLEQAYSYEQYF.

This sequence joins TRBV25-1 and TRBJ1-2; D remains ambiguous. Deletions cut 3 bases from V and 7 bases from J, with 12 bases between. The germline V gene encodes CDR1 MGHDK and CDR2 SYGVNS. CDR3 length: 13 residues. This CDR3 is CASSDRRGTGYTF. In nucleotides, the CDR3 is TGTGCCAGCAGTGACAGGCGGGGAACTGGCTACACCTTC.

CDR3 sequence (DNA): TGTGCCAGCAGCCTATCCGTAAGATCTAGCACAGATACGCAGTATTTT. It codes for CASSLSVRSSTDTQYF. The V gene is TRBV5-6, the J gene TRBJ2-3, with D uncertain. Germline CDR1 is SGHDT and CDR2 is YYEEEE. V lost 4 bases and J lost 0, with 15 bases in between. CDR3 length equals 16 residues. Full variable domain (rest looked up from reference TRBV5-6 and TRBJ2-3): DAGVTQSPTHLIKTRGQQVTLRCSPKSGHDTVSWYQQALGQGPQFIFQYYEEEERQRGNFPDRFSGHQFPNYSSELNVNALLLGDSALYLCASSLSVRSSTDTQYFGPGTRLTVL.

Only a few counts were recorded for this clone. CDR3 amino acids: CASSLLSGSLDTQYF. In DNA, the CDR3 is TGTGCCAGCAGCTTATTGTCCGGTAGTCTAGATACGCAGTATTTT. The V gene is TRBV7-8, the J gene TRBJ2-3; D is undetermined. The CDR3 extends over 15 amino acids. The germline gives CDR1 SGHVS, CDR2 FQNEAQ. Trimming pared 2 bases from V and 5 bases from J, leaving 14 bases between. The whole variable domain, filled in from reference TRBV7-8 and TRBJ2-3, reads GAGVSQSPRYKVAKRGQDVALRCDPISGHVSLFWYQQALGQGPEFLTYFQNEAQLDKSGLPSDRFFAERPEGSVSTLKIQRTQQEDSAVYLCASSLLSGSLDTQYFGPGTRLTVL.

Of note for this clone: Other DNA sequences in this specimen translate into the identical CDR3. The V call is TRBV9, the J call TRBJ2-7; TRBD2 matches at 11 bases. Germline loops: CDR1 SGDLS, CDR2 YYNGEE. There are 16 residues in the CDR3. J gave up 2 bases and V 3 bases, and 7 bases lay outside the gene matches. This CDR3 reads CASSGPGTSGAYEQYF. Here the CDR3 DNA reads TGTGCCAGCAGCGGCCCCGGGACTAGCGGCGCCTACGAGCAGTACTTC.

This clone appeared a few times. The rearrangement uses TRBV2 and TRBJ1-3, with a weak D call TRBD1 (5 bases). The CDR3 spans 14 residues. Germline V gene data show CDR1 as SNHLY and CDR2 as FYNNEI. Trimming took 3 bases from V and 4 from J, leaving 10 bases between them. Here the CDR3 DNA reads TGTGCCAGCAGTGAGGAACAGGAGGGAAACACCATATATTTT. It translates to CASSEEQEGNTIYF.

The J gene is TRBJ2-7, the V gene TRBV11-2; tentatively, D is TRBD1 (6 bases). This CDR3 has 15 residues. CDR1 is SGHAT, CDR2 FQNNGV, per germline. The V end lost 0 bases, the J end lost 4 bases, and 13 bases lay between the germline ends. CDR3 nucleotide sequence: TGTGCCAGCAGCTTAGATGGCAGGGGCTTGTACGAGCAGTACTTC. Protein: CASSLDGRGLYEQYF.

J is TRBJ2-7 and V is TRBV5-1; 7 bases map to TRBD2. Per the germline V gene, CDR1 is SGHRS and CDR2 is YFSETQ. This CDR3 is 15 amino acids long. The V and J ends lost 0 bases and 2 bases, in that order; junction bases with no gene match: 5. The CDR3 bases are TGCGCCAGCAGCTTGGCCGCGGGGGTAACCTACGAGCAGTACTTC. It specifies CASSLAAGVTYEQYF. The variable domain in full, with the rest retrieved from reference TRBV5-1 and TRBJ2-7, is KAGVTQTPRYLIKTRGQQVTLSCSPISGHRSVSWYQQTPGQGLQFLFEYFSETQRNKGNFPGRFSGRQFSNSRSEMNVSTLELGDSALYLCASSLAAGVTYEQYFGPGTRLTVT.

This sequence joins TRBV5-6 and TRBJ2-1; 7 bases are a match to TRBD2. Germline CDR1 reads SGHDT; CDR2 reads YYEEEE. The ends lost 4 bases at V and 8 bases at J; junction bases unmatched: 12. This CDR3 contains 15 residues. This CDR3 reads CASSQQAGWGHEQFF. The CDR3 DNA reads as TGTGCCAGCAGCCAGCAAGCGGGATGGGGCCATGAGCAGTTCTTC.

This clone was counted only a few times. In DNA, the CDR3 is TGTGCCAGCAGCTTACGGGGGATAGCCAAAAACATTCAGTACTTC. This codes for CASSLRGIAKNIQYF. The genes are TRBV13 and TRBJ2-4; possible D gene TRBD2, 6 bases. Germline CDR1 reads PRHDT; CDR2 reads FYEKMQ (reference sequence). This CDR3 region has 15 residues. V gave up 2 bases and J gave up 0 bases, with 8 bases separating them.

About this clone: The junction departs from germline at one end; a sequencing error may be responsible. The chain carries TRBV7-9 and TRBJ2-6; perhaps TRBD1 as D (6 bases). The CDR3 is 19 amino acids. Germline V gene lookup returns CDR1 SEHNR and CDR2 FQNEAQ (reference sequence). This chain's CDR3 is CSSSISSGHPSSGANVLTF. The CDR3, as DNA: TGTTCCAGCAGCATCTCATCGGGACACCCGAGCTCTGGGGCCAACGTCCTGACTTTC.

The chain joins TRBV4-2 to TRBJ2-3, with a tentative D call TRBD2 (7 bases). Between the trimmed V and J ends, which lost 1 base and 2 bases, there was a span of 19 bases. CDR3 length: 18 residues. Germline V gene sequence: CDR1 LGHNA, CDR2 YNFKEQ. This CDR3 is CASSQAVVGGAYTDTQYF. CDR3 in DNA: TGTGCCAGCAGCCAAGCCGTCGTAGGGGGGGCCTACACAGATACGCAGTATTTT.

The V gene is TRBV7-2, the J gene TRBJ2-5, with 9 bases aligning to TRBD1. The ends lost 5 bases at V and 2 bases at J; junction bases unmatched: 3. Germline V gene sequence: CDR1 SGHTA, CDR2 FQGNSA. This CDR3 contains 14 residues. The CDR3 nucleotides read TGTGCCAGCAGCCCAGACAGGGGGCAAGAGACCCAGTACTTC. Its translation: CASSPDRGQETQYF.

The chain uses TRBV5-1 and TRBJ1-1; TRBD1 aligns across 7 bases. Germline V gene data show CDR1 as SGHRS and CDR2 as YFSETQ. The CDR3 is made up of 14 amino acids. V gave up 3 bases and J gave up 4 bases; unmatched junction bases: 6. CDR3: CASSWETGRTEAFF. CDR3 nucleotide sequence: TGCGCCAGCAGCTGGGAGACAGGGCGCACTGAAGCTTTCTTT.

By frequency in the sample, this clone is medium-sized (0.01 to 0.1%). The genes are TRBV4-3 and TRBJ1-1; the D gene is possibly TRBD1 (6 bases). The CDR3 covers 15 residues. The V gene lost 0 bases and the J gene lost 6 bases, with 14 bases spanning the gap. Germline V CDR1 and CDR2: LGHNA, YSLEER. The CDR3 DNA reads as TGCGCCAGCAGCCAAGATATAGGGGGTCCGGCTGAAGCTTTCTTT. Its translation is CASSQDIGGPAEAFF.

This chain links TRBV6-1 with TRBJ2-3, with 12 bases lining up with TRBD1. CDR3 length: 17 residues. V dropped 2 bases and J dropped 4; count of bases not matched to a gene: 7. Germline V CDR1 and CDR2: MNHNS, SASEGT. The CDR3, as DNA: TGTGCCAGCAGTGAAAGCTTGGGACAGGGGGCATCAGATACGCAGTATTTT. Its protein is CASSESLGQGASDTQYF.